A single sample gave rise to the 3 T cell receptor beta chains below, sequenced in a study of T cell responses to AZD1222 COVID-19 vaccine. Method: immunoSEQ multiplex PCR; TCRdb's copy keeps in-frame clones and lacks some. This sample has about 120,000 clones, with about 87% found just once. Source: peripheral blood, taken on day 0 of AZD1222 vaccination. The receptors here all came from an adult in good health.

The chain joins TRBV19 to TRBJ2-5, with 8 bases identical to TRBD1. V dropped 8 bases and J dropped 7; count of bases not matched to a gene: 9. Germline CDR1 LNHDA, CDR2 SQIVND (reference sequence). There are 13 residues in the CDR3. The CDR3 sequence: CASGDRTPPTQYF. The DNA of the CDR3 is TGTGCCAGTGGGGACAGGACGCCGCCGACCCAGTACTTC. The variable domain in full, completed from reference TRBV19 and TRBJ2-5, reads DGGITQSPKYLFRKEGQNVTLSCEQNLNHDAMYWYRQDPGQGLRLIYYSQIVNDFQKGDIAEGYSVSREKKESFPLTVTSAQKNPTAFYLCASGDRTPPTQYFGPGTRLLVL.

This clone showed up just a few times. The chain combines TRBV7-9 with TRBJ2-1; D is ambiguous. The CDR3 totals 12 residues. V dropped 5 bases and J dropped 7 bases, with 9 bases sitting between them. Germline V gene data show CDR1 as SEHNR and CDR2 as FQNEAQ (reference sequence). The CDR3 sequence: CASSLDWNEQFF. The CDR3 DNA reads as TGTGCCAGCAGCCTCGACTGGAATGAGCAGTTCTTC.

The genes are TRBV5-1 and TRBJ2-5, with TRBD2 matching over 13 bases. This CDR3 comprises 16 residues. Germline loops: CDR1 SGHRS, CDR2 YFSETQ. Unmatched junction bases numbered 4, after V lost 4 bases and J lost 1 base. The CDR3 region is CASSVGLAGFQETQYF. In DNA form, the CDR3 reads TGCGCCAGCAGCGTGGGACTAGCGGGATTCCAAGAGACCCAGTACTTC.